Described below is a single TCR beta chain sequence and its context. Its specificity is unknown. This sample was included in a study of cytomegalovirus exposure and HLA in healthy donors. Overall study findings and caveats: Overall, some 160 TCR beta chains were annotated as cytomegalovirus-associated. Common viral pathogens seemed, in a later analysis, to connect with several of the most significant clusters. Most CMV-associated TCR beta chains were later found to appear HLA-restricted.

V dropped 4 bases and J dropped 2 bases, with 18 bases sitting between them. Looked up from germline, CDR1 is LNHDA and CDR2 is SQIVND (reference sequence). The CDR3 is 17 amino acids. 13 Jbeta primers and 60 Vbeta primers were used for the PCR. Sequencing used immunoSEQ multiplex PCR; TCRdb keeps in-frame clones, though not all of them. This sample's table reports about 200,000 clones. This receptor was taken from a woman aged 25-40 years in good health and CMV-seropositive. The chain combines TRBV19 with TRBJ2-1, with a weak D call TRBD2 (6 bases). Sequenced material: PBMCs. The CDR3 bases are TGTGCCAGTAGTACCAAAACTAGCCCTAGCGCCTACAATGAGCAGTTCTTC. It translates to CASSTKTSPSAYNEQFF.